Included here is one TCR beta chain sequence, with context. Antigen: not known. The method was immunoSEQ multiplex PCR; TCRdb's version includes in-frame clones alone and lacks a portion of them. The data hold over 2 million clones, with roughly 95% observed a single time. Naive CD8 cells lacked CD45RO and underwent positive selection for CCR7, leaving out terminally differentiated effector memory CD45RA+ cells. This specimen comes from a study of shared clonotypes between healthy human individuals. V dropped 3 bases and J dropped 8; count of bases not matched to a gene: 11. The germline V gene has CDR1 MNHEY and CDR2 SMNVEV (reference sequence). The CDR3 is made up of 16 amino acids. General study results and limits: Generation probability values for non-shared clonotypes were lower than those for clonotypes shared by all four donors.

The chain has TRBV27 and TRBJ1-4; TRBD1 agrees at 8 bases. The sample taken for sequencing was naive CD8+ T cells sorted from blood. The sequence was collected from a young man in good health. CDR3 nucleotide sequence: TGTGCCAGCAGTTTTATTCTAGGACAGGGCCTCGAAAAACTGTTTTTT. Translation: CASSFILGQGLEKLFF.